This T cell receptor (beta chain) comes out of a study of T cell repertoires in cytomegalovirus infection. CDR1 is MDHEN and CDR2 is SYDVKM in the germline V gene. Between the trimmed V and J ends, which lost 2 bases and 3 bases, there was a span of 13 bases. The CDR3 contains 15 residues. TCRdb recomputed calls from the reads with MiXCR, one row per CDR3 protein. The sample carries about 140,000 distinct CDR3 sequences, over 30% recorded once. This clonotype has more than one count but fewer than ten. Antigen unknown. V and J are TRBV28 and TRBJ1-2, with TRBD1 as a possible D gene (6 bases). The clonotype originates from a human donor in good health (CMV status not recorded). Some clones in this sample may be carry-over from other donors' samples. The sequences come from CD8+ T cells from cultured PBMCs, collected from culture after CMV antigen stimulation. The CDR3 loop reads CASSLGAGADYGYTF. CDR3 DNA: TGTGCCAGCAGTTTAGGGGCAGGGGCAGACTATGGCTACACCTTC.